Below, 22 T cell receptor beta chains from the same sample are listed, as sequenced in a study of shared clonotypes between healthy human individuals. Some clones are missing from TCRdb's copy, which holds only in-frame ones; the method was immunoSEQ multiplex PCR. In the table there are over a million clones, 98% of which are singletons. Sequenced input: naive CD4+ T cells sorted from blood. Subset denoted: CD45RA+ positively selected. These receptors came from a man aged 30 to 39 in good health.

The genes are TRBV7-9 and TRBJ2-2; no definite D call. Germline V gives CDR1 SEHNR, CDR2 FQNEAQ (reference sequence). Trimming removed 4 bases from V and 0 bases from J, with 12 bases in between. The CDR3 totals 16 residues. The CDR3 here is CASSSIVQTNTGELFF. DNA for the CDR3: TGTGCCAGCAGCTCTATAGTACAAACGAACACCGGGGAGCTGTTTTTT.

The rearrangement joins TRBV19 to TRBJ1-5; D is perhaps TRBD1 (6 bases). V shed 3 bases and J shed 2 bases, with 17 bases lying between them. CDR1 LNHDA and CDR2 SQIVND come from the germline V gene (reference sequence). This CDR3 comprises 17 residues. CDR3 sequence: CASSMIRGGAGNQPQHF. CDR3 coding DNA: TGTGCCAGTAGTATGATCAGGGGTGGCGCGGGCAATCAGCCCCAGCATTTT.

Regarding this clone: The junction does not match germline at one end; this may be a read error. The rearrangement uses TRBV5-5 and TRBJ2-3; D assignment may be TRBD1 or TRBD2 (5 bases each). CDR1 is SGHKS and CDR2 is YYEKEE in the germline V gene (reference sequence). The CDR3 is 13 amino acids. In DNA form, the CDR3 reads TGTGCCAGCAGCTCAGGACCGGAACAGCTGGGGGATTTT. This codes for CASSSGPEQLGDF.

This sequence joins TRBV12-5 and TRBJ2-7, with 13 bases identical to TRBD2. Trimming took 2 bases from V and 2 from J; bases not matched to a gene: 24. This CDR3 comprises 23 residues. Germline CDR1 LGHNT, CDR2 FRNRAP. The CDR3 reads CASGLPPPGQPKTSGRAAYEQYF. DNA for the CDR3: TGTGCTAGTGGTTTGCCTCCCCCGGGACAGCCGAAAACTAGCGGGAGGGCCGCCTACGAGCAGTACTTC. Variable domain in full (rest from reference TRBV12-5 and TRBJ2-7): DARVTQTPRHKVTEMGQEVTMRCQPILGHNTVFWYRQTMMQGLELLAYFRNRAPLDDSGMPKDRFSAEMPDATLATLKIQPSEPRDSAVYFCASGLPPPGQPKTSGRAAYEQYFGPGTRLTVT.

This clone appeared a single time. The chain uses TRBV5-1 and TRBJ2-1; D might be TRBD1 (6 bases). Trimming shortened V by 2 bases and J by 8 bases, and 14 bases separated the two germline ends. The length of the CDR3 is 14 residues. Germline CDR1 SGHRS, CDR2 YFSETQ. CDR3 in amino acids: CASSFSGAGDEQFF. Here the CDR3 DNA reads TGCGCCAGCAGCTTTTCAGGGGCTGGGGATGAGCAGTTCTTC.

This chain joins TRBV6-1 and TRBJ1-2; maybe TRBD1 (6 bases). Trimming took off 6 bases at V and 3 bases at J, with 14 bases between the two ends. The CDR3 is 14 amino acids. Germline assignment: CDR1 MNHNS and CDR2 SASEGT. The CDR3 DNA is TGTGCCAGCAGGAGGAGGGGGGCTGACTATGGCTACACCTTC. Translating gives CASRRRGADYGYTF.

This clone was detected once. The chain is built from TRBV28 and TRBJ2-7; 10 bases align to TRBD2. V gave up 7 bases and J gave up 7 bases; unmatched junction bases: 4. The CDR3 sequence is 12 residues long. CDR1 is MDHEN, CDR2 SYDVKM, per germline. The CDR3 DNA reads TGTGCCAGCATCCAGCGGGAGGGTGAGCAGTACTTC. The encoded protein is CASIQREGEQYF. Based on the CDR3 plus reference TRBV28 and TRBJ2-7, the full variable domain is DVKVTQSSRYLVKRTGEKVFLECVQDMDHENMFWYRQDPGLGLRLIYFSYDVKMKEKGDIPEGYSVSREKKERFSLILESASTNQTSMYLCASIQREGEQYFGPGTRLTVT.

This clone was seen a single time. CDR3 DNA: TGTGCCAGCAGTATCCCCCTGGGTTCAAGGGGCTACACCTTC. It is translated as CASSIPLGSRGYTF. This chain links TRBV7-2 with TRBJ1-2, with D uncertain. Germline V gene sequence: CDR1 SGHTA, CDR2 FQGNSA. The CDR3 sequence is 14 residues long. V was trimmed by 6 bases and J by 8 bases, leaving 19 bases between them. Full variable domain (remainder filled in from reference TRBV7-2 and TRBJ1-2): GAGVSQSPSNKVTEKGKDVELRCDPISGHTALYWYRQSLGQGLEFLIYFQGNSAPDKSGLPSDRFSAERTGGSVSTLTIQRTQQEDSAVYLCASSIPLGSRGYTFGSGTRLTVV.

This clone was recorded once. The chain combines TRBV5-6 with TRBJ2-2; TRBD1 might be the D (6 bases). The CDR3 length is 13 residues. Germline V gene data show CDR1 as SGHDT and CDR2 as YYEEEE. The ends were cut back, 4 bases at V and 5 bases at J, with 9 bases in the middle. This CDR3 is CASSHDRTGELFF. As DNA, the CDR3 is TGTGCCAGCAGCCATGACAGGACCGGGGAGCTGTTTTTT.

The chain is built from TRBV4-3 and TRBJ2-1, with D possibly being TRBD1 (7 bases). Germline CDR1 reads LGHNA; CDR2 reads YSLEER. CDR3 size: 14 residues. V lost 0 bases, J lost 8 bases, and 11 bases lay in between. Here the CDR3 DNA reads TGCGCCAGCAGCCAAGAGGCCAGGGGGGATGAGCAGTTCTTC. Amino acid sequence: CASSQEARGDEQFF.

The rearrangement joins TRBV5-4 to TRBJ2-5; possible D gene TRBD1, 6 bases. The V gene lost 5 bases and the J gene lost 0 bases, with 14 bases spanning the gap. This CDR3 has 15 residues. The germline gives CDR1 SGHNT, CDR2 YYREEE (reference sequence). CDR3 amino acids: CASRRDTAYQETQYF. For the CDR3, the DNA is TGTGCCAGCAGACGGGACACCGCGTACCAAGAGACCCAGTACTTC.

The J gene is TRBJ2-7, the V gene TRBV19; D gene unclear. V lost 1 base and J lost 6, with 10 bases in between. There are 13 residues in the CDR3. The V gene's germline CDR1 is LNHDA and CDR2 SQIVND (reference sequence). The CDR3 protein is CASSIGAISEQYF. In nucleotides, the CDR3 is TGTGCCAGTAGTATAGGGGCTATATCCGAGCAGTACTTC.

As to this clone: Other DNA sequences in this sample translate to the same CDR3. The V gene is TRBV7-3, the J gene TRBJ2-2, with D possibly TRBD2 on 5 matching bases. Germline lookup yields CDR1 SGHTA and CDR2 FQGTGA. CDR3 length: 14 residues. Trimming left V 3 bases short and J 2 bases short, with 7 bases between. The CDR3 DNA sequence: TGTGCCAGCAGCTTGTCGGGAAACACCGGGGAGCTGTTTTTT. It codes for CASSLSGNTGELFF.

The chain links TRBV5-6 to TRBJ2-2, with unresolved D. V was pared by 0 bases and J by 4 bases, with 7 bases between. Germline-derived CDR1 and CDR2 are SGHDT and YYEEEE. This CDR3 spans 14 amino acids. The CDR3 loop is CASSLDMVTGELFF. CDR3 nucleotide sequence: TGTGCCAGCAGCTTGGATATGGTCACCGGGGAGCTGTTTTTT. The full variable domain, its missing parts supplied by reference TRBV5-6 and TRBJ2-2, is DAGVTQSPTHLIKTRGQQVTLRCSPKSGHDTVSWYQQALGQGPQFIFQYYEEEERQRGNFPDRFSGHQFPNYSSELNVNALLLGDSALYLCASSLDMVTGELFFGEGSRLTVL.

This clone was seen only once. This chain connects TRBV4-1 to TRBJ1-4; D remains ambiguous. V lost 0 bases and J lost 3, with 8 bases in between. The CDR3 consists of 15 residues. CDR1 is MGHRA and CDR2 is YSYEKL in the germline V gene. CDR3 sequence (DNA): TGCGCCAGCAGCCAAGAACGGGGAGCTAATGAAAAACTGTTTTTT. This gives the protein CASSQERGANEKLFF.

J is TRBJ2-7 and V is TRBV5-5, with 8 bases aligning to TRBD1. This CDR3 contains 13 residues. Germline assignment: CDR1 SGHKS and CDR2 YYEKEE (reference sequence). The CDR3 region has the DNA TGTTCAGGAAGACAGGGGCAGTCTGGGGAGCAGTACTTC. Residues: CSGRQGQSGEQYF.

This chain connects TRBV7-8 to TRBJ1-1; TRBD1 matches at 12 bases. Trimming cost V 4 bases and J 4 bases; bases outside gene matches: 16. The CDR3 length is 19 residues. Germline V gene data show CDR1 as SGHVS and CDR2 as FQNEAQ. Here the CDR3 DNA reads TGTGCCAGCAGCTACGAGGCTGGGACAGGGGGCCTGGGGCGCACTGAAGCTTTCTTT. Translating it yields CASSYEAGTGGLGRTEAFF.

This chain connects TRBV11-2 to TRBJ2-2; D is tentatively TRBD1 or TRBD2 (6 bases each). The CDR3 totals 16 residues. CDR1 is SGHAT, CDR2 FQNNGV, per germline. Trimming took 5 bases from V and 6 from J, leaving 19 bases between them. The CDR3, as DNA: TGTGCCAGCAGCCCGCGATTGGGGGGCGCGTCCGGGGAGCTGTTTTTT. It translates to CASSPRLGGASGELFF.

V is TRBV5-5 and J is TRBJ2-7; 8 bases are a match to TRBD2. CDR3 length equals 13 residues. Looked up from germline, CDR1 is SGHKS and CDR2 is YYEKEE (reference sequence). The V gene end was trimmed by 4 bases and the J gene end by 3 bases; junction bases not matched to a gene: 3. Here the CDR3 DNA reads TGTGCCAGCAGCATGACTAGCGTCTACGAGCAGTACTTC. Translation gives CASSMTSVYEQYF.

This chain connects TRBV20-1 to TRBJ2-1, with a possible D match to TRBD1 (6 bases). Trimming stripped 2 bases from V and 12 bases from J, with 11 bases between. There are 11 residues in the CDR3. Germline assignment: CDR1 DFQATT and CDR2 SNEGSKA (reference sequence). The CDR3 protein is CSARTGQGQFF. The CDR3 region has the DNA TGCAGTGCTAGAACGGGACAAGGGCAGTTCTTC.

The chain carries TRBV11-2 and TRBJ2-1; 12 bases line up with TRBD2. The CDR3 extends over 15 amino acids. Germline V gene lookup returns CDR1 SGHAT and CDR2 FQNNGV. V was clipped by 5 bases and J by 6 bases; unmatched bases: 5. The CDR3 sequence: CASSVTSGRPNEQFF. The CDR3 nucleotides read TGTGCCAGCAGCGTAACTAGCGGGAGGCCCAATGAGCAGTTCTTC.

V usage is TRBV5-1 and J usage is TRBJ2-3; 15 bases are shared with TRBD2. The CDR3 extends over 15 amino acids. Germline lookup yields CDR1 SGHRS and CDR2 YFSETQ. The V and J ends lost 7 bases and 3 bases, in that order; junction bases with no gene match: 3. The CDR3 reads CASQGTSGRTDTQYF. In DNA form, the CDR3 reads TGCGCCAGCCAAGGGACTAGCGGGAGGACAGATACGCAGTATTTT.